This T cell receptor beta chain was identified in a study of beta chain features in type 1 diabetes. Study-wide results and caveats: PCR might pick shorter templates more often, in the same way for patients and controls. Shortening that was moderate but significant affected the TCRB CDR3s of Type 1 diabetes patients in all four CD4+ subsets.

Points on this clone: Its antigen is unidentified.

The study reverse transcribed the entire isolated RNA, so it sequenced expressed TCRB transcripts. TCRdb's copy holds only in-frame clones and misses some; the assay was immunoSEQ multiplex PCR. This table holds roughly 330,000 clones, about 14% found once. Germline CDR1 reads MNHEY; CDR2 reads SMNVEV (reference sequence). Deletions cut 5 bases from V and 5 bases from J, with 21 bases between. The CDR3 is 16 amino acids. Sorted populations all had greater than 95% purity. The source material was naive CD4+ T cells from blood. The TCR originated in a young woman with type 1 diabetes. The chain carries TRBV27 and TRBJ2-5; TRBD2 is a possible D gene (5 bases). For the CDR3, the DNA is TGTGCCAGCAGTCCCACAAGCGGCCTAAGACGGGAGACCCAGTACTTC. It specifies CASSPTSGLRRETQYF.